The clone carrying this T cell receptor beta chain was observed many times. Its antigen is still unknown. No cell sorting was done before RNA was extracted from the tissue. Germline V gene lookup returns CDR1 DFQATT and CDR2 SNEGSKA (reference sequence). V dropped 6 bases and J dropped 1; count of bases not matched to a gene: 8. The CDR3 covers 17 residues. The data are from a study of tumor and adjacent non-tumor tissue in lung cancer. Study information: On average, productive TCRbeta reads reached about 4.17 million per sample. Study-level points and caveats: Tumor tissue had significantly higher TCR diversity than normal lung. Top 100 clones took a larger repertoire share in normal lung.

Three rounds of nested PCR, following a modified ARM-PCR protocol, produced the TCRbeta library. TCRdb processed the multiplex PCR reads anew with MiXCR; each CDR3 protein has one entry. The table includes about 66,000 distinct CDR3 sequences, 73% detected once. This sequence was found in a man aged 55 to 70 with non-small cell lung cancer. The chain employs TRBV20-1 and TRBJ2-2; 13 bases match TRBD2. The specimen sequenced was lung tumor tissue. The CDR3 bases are TGCAGTGCCTCTGGGGGACTAGCGGGATTGAACACCGGGGAGCTGTTTTTT. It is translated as CSASGGLAGLNTGELFF.